This TCR beta chain was found in a study of blood T cells in healthy people across ages. Findings and limits, study-wide: Higher diversity and more naive CD4+ cells were features of long-lived donors, compared to aged donors. In these data, TCR beta diversity tracked strongly with naive T cell percentage.

On this clonotype: Antigen specificity is unknown.

It was with a sample-barcoded 5' primer and a J-beta primer mix that a second PCR of roughly 7 to 12 cycles was run. TCRdb passed the 5' RACE reads through MiXCR, listing each CDR3 protein once. The sample has around 940,000 distinct CDR3 sequences, roughly half seen once. The germline V gene encodes CDR1 SGHTA and CDR2 FQGNSA. The junction had 18 bases not matched to a gene; V was cut back by 5 bases and J by 8 bases. The CDR3 sequence is 18 residues long. Sequencing used blood. The TCR sequence derives from a woman aged 60-70 years in good health. The gene calls are TRBV7-2 and TRBJ1-4; 9 nucleotides agree with TRBD1. This CDR3 is CASSRPGIRDREEEKLFF. The CDR3 DNA reads TGTGCCAGCAGCCGCCCTGGGATAAGGGACAGGGAGGAGGAAAAACTGTTTTTT.